At least ten counts were recorded for the clone carrying this T cell receptor (beta chain). V dropped 3 bases and J dropped 4 bases, with 9 bases sitting between them. The CDR3 totals 13 residues. TCRdb reanalysed the reads using MiXCR and keeps one entry per CDR3 protein. This table holds roughly 320,000 distinct CDR3 sequences, 8% to 10% found once. This sample was taken from a study of T cell repertoires in cytomegalovirus infection. The chain links TRBV12-3 or TRBV12-4 to TRBJ1-2; D ambiguous. Sequences were obtained from PBMCs. The TCR sequence derives from a human donor in good health (CMV status not recorded). Some clones in this sample may be carry-over from other donors' samples. In nucleotides, the CDR3 is TGTGCCAGCAGTTTTTCAGTGGGCTATGGCTACACCTTC. Its protein is CASSFSVGYGYTF.